This T cell receptor beta chain is from a study of beta chain features in type 1 diabetes. Study-level background: The number of sorted cells examined across all samples was around 99 million. Study-level points and caveats: There was a moderate but significant shortening of TCRB CDR3s in all four CD4+ subsets of Type 1 diabetes patients.

Expressed TCRB transcripts were sequenced, since all the RNA that had been isolated was reverse transcribed. Repertoires were generated with immunoSEQ multiplex PCR, while TCRdb's copy carries only in-frame clones and drops some. Of around 150,000 clones in the sample, roughly 9% are singletons; the top ten hold 0.7%. Germline V gene lookup returns CDR1 SGHRS and CDR2 YFSETQ. The V and J ends lost 4 bases and 7 bases respectively, with 14 bases between them. The CDR3 sequence is 14 residues long. Regarding this clone: Antigen unknown.

Material: central memory CD4+ T cells from blood. V usage is TRBV5-1 and J usage is TRBJ2-2; D call uncertain. The source is a woman aged 25 to 45 with type 1 diabetes. The CDR3 region has the DNA TGCGCCAGCAGCCTAAGCGCAGTGGACGGGGAGCTGTTTTTT. It is translated as CASSLSAVDGELFF.